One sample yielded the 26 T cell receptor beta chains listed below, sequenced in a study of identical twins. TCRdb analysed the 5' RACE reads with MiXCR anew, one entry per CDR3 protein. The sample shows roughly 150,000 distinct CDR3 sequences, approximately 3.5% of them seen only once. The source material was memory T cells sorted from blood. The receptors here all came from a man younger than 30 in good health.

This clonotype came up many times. The CDR3 DNA reads as TGTGCCAGCTCACCCACAGATACCCAAGAGACCAAATACTTC. This encodes CASSPTDTQETKYF. This chain uses TRBV18 with TRBJ2-5; no clear D gene. The CDR3 totals 14 residues. V was pared by 3 bases and J by 14 bases, with 22 bases between. Germline CDR1 KGHSH, CDR2 LQKENI.

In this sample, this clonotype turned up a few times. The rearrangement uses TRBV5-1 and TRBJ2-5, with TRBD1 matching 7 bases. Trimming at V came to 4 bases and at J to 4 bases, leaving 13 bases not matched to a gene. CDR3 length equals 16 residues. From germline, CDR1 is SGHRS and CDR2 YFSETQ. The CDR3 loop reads CASSPTLGTATETQYF. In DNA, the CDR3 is TGCGCCAGCAGCCCGACACTAGGGACAGCAACAGAGACCCAGTACTTC.

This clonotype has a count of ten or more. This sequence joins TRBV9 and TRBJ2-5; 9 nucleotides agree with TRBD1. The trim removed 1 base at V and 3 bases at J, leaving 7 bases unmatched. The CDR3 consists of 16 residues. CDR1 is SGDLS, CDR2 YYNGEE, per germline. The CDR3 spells CASSVRGQGSEETQYF. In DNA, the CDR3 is TGTGCCAGCAGCGTAAGGGGACAGGGTAGTGAAGAGACCCAGTACTTC.

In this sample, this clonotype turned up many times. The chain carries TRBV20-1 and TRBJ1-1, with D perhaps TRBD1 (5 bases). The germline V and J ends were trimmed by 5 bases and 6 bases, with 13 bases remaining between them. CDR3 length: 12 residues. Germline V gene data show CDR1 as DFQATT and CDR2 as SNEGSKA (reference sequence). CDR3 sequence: CSALDPGAEAFF. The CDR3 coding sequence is TGCAGTGCTCTCGACCCGGGGGCTGAAGCTTTCTTT.

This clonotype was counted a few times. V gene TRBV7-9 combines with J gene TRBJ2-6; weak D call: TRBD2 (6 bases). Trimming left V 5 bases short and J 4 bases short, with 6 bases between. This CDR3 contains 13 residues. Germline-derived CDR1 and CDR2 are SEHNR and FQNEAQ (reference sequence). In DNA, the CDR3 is TGTGCCAGCAGCCGGGGGGGGGCCAACGTCCTGACTTTC. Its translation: CASSRGGANVLTF.

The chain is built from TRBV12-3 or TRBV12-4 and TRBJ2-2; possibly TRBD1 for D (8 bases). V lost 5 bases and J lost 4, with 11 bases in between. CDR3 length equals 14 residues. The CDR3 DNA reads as TGTGCCAGCAGTAACAGGGGGGGCACCGGGGAGCTGTTTTTT. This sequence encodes CASSNRGGTGELFF.

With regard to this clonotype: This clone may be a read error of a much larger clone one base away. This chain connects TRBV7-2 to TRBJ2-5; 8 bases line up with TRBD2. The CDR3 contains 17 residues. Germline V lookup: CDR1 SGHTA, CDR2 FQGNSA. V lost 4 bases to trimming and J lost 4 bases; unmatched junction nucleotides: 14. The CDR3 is CASSSGTIAGIGETQYF. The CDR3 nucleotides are TGTGCCAGCAGCTCAGGGACAATAGCGGGAATCGGAGAGACCCAGTACTTC.

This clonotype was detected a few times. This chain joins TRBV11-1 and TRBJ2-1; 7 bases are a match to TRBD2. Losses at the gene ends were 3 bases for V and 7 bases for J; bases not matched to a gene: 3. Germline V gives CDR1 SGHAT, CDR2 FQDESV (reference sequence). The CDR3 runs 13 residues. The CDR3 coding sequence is TGTGCCAGCAGCTTTTCCGGGGGGAATGAGCAGTTCTTC. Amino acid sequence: CASSFSGGNEQFF.

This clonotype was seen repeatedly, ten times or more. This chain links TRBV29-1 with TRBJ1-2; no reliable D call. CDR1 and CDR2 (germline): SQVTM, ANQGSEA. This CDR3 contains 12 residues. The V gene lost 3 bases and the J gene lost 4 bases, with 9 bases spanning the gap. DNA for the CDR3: TGCAGCGTTGAGGCAGCTTCCTATGGCTACACCTTC. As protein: CSVEAASYGYTF.

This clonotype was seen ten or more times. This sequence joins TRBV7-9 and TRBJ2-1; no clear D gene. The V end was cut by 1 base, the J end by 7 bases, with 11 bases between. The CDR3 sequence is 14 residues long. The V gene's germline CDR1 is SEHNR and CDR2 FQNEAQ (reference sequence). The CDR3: CASSLELAPNEQFF. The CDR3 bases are TGTGCCAGCAGCTTAGAACTGGCGCCGAATGAGCAGTTCTTC.

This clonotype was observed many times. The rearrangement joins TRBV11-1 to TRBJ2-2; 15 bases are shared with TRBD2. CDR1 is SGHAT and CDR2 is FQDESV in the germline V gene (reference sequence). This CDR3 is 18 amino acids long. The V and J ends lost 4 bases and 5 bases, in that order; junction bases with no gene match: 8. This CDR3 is CASSSGTSGGRRTGELFF. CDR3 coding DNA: TGTGCCAGCAGCTCCGGGACTAGCGGGGGGCGGCGGACCGGGGAGCTGTTTTTT.

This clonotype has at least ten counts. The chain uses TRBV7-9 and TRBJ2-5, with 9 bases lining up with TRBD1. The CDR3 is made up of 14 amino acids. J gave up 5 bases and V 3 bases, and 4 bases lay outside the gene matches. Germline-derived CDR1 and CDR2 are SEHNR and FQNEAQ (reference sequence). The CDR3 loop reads CASSFGQGRETQYF. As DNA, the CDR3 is TGTGCCAGCAGCTTCGGACAGGGGAGGGAGACCCAGTACTTC.

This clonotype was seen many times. For the CDR3, the DNA is TGCGCCAGCAGCGCCGGGAGGGGCGGCACAGATACGCAGTATTTT. This encodes CASSAGRGGTDTQYF. The chain combines TRBV5-1 with TRBJ2-3; 8 nucleotides match TRBD2. This CDR3 region has 15 residues. Germline assignment: CDR1 SGHRS and CDR2 YFSETQ. Trimming removed 4 bases from V and 1 base from J; junction bases left unmatched: 5. The full variable domain, completed using reference TRBV5-1 and TRBJ2-3, is KAGVTQTPRYLIKTRGQQVTLSCSPISGHRSVSWYQQTPGQGLQFLFEYFSETQRNKGNFPGRFSGRQFSNSRSEMNVSTLELGDSALYLCASSAGRGGTDTQYFGPGTRLTVL.

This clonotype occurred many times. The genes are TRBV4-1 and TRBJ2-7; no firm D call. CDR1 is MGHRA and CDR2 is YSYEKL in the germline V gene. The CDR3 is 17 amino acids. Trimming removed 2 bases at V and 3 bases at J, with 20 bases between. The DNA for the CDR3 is TGCGCCAGCAGCCAACTCCTAGGCGTCGTTACTTTCTACGAGCAGTACTTC. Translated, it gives CASSQLLGVVTFYEQYF.

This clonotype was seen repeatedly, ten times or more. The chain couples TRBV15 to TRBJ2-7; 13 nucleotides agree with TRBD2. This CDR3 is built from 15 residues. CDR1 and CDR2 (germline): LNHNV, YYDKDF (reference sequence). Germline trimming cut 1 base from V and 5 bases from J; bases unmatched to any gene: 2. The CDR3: CATSRVGTSGDEQYF. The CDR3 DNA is TGTGCCACCAGCAGAGTAGGGACTAGCGGGGACGAGCAGTACTTC.

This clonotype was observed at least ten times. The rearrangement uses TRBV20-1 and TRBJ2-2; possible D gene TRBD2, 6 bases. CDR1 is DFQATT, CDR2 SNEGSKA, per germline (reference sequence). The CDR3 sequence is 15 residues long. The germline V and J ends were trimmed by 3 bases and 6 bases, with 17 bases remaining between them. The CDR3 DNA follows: TGCAGTGCTAGGGAACTTTACTCGGGGGCCGGGGAGCTGTTTTTT. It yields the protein CSARELYSGAGELFF.

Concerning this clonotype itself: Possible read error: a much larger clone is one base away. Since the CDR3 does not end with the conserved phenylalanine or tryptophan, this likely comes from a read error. CDR3 sequence reads: CSALGLAGAYNEQFS. The DNA for the CDR3 is TGCAGTGCTTTGGGACTAGCGGGAGCGTACAATGAGCAGTTCTCC. The rearrangement uses TRBV20-1 and TRBJ2-1, with 14 nucleotides matching TRBD2. With V trimmed by 5 bases and J by 4 bases, 4 bases remained unmatched. There are 15 residues in the CDR3. Germline V gene lookup returns CDR1 DFQATT and CDR2 SNEGSKA (reference sequence).

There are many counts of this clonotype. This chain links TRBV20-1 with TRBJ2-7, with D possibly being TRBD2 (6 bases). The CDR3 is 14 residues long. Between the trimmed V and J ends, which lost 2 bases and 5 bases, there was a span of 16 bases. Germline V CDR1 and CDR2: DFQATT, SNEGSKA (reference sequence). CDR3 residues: CSARPAGSYDEQYF. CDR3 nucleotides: TGCAGTGCTAGACCCGCCGGGAGTTACGACGAGCAGTACTTC.

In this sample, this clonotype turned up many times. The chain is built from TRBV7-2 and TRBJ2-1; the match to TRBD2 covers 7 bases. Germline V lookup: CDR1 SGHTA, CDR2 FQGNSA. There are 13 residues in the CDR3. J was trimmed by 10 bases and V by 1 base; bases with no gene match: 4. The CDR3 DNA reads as TGTGCCAGCAGCTTAGGACTAGCCGGCGAGCAGTTCTTC. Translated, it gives CASSLGLAGEQFF.

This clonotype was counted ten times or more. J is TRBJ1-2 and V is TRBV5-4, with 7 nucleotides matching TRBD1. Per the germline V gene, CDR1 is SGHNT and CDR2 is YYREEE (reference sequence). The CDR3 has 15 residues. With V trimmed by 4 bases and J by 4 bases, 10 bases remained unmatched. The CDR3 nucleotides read TGTGCCAGCAGCCCCCCCGGGACAGTAAGCTATGGCTACACCTTC. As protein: CASSPPGTVSYGYTF.

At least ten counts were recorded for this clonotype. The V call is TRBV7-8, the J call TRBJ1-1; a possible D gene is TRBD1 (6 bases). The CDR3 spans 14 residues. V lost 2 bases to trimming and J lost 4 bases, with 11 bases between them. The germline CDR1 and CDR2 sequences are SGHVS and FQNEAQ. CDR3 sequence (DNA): TGTGCCAGCAGCTTAATACGGGGGCTCACTGAAGCTTTCTTT. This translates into CASSLIRGLTEAFF.

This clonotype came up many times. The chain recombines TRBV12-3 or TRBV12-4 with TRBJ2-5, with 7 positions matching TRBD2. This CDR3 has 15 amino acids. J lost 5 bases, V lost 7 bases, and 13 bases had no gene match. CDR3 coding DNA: TGTGCCAGCATGGAGGGACCCACGGGAGGCGAGACCCAGTACTTC. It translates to CASMEGPTGGETQYF.

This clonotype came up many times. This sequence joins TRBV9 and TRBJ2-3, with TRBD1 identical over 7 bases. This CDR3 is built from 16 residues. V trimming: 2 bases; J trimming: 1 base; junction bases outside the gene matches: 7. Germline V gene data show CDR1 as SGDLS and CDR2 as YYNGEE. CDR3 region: CASSVTGTDGTDTQYF. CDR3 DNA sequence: TGTGCCAGCAGCGTTACCGGGACAGACGGCACAGATACGCAGTATTTT.

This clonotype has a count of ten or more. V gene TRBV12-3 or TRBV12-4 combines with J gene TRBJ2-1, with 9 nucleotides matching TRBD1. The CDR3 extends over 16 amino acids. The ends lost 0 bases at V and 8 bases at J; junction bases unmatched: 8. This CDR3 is CASSLAPGQGPDEQFF. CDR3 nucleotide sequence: TGTGCCAGCAGTTTAGCCCCGGGACAGGGCCCCGATGAGCAGTTCTTC.

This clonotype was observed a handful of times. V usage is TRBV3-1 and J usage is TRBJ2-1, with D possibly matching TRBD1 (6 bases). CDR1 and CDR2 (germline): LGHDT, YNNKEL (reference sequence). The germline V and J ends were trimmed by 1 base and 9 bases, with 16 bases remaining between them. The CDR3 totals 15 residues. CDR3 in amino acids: CASSQGGRGSREQFF. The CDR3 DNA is TGTGCCAGCAGCCAAGGCGGCAGGGGCTCGCGTGAGCAGTTCTTC.

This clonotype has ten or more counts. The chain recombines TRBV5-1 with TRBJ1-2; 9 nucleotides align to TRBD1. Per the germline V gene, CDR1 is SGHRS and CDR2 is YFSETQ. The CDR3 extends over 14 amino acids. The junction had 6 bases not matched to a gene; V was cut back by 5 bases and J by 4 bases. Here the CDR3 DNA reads TGCGCCAGCAGACAAGACAGGGGGGCCTATGGCTACACCTTC. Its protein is CASRQDRGAYGYTF.